The sequence of this T cell receptor beta chain was determined in a study of technical replicates of blood from a handful of donors. Here immunoSEQ multiplex PCR was the method, and the copy in TCRdb shows in-frame clones only, minus some. This table has about 94,000 clones, about 94% appearing once. The germline V gene encodes CDR1 LNHNV and CDR2 YYDKDF (reference sequence). CDR3 size: 16 residues. Trimming took 3 bases from V and 6 from J; bases not matched to a gene: 7. The source is a human donor in good health. What was sequenced was T cells isolated from PBMCs. This rearrangement joins TRBV15 to TRBJ2-3; 12 positions agree with TRBD2. DNA of the CDR3: TGTGCCACCAGCAGTGATCTAGCGGGAGGGGCGGATACGCAGTATTTT. Translating gives CATSSDLAGGADTQYF.